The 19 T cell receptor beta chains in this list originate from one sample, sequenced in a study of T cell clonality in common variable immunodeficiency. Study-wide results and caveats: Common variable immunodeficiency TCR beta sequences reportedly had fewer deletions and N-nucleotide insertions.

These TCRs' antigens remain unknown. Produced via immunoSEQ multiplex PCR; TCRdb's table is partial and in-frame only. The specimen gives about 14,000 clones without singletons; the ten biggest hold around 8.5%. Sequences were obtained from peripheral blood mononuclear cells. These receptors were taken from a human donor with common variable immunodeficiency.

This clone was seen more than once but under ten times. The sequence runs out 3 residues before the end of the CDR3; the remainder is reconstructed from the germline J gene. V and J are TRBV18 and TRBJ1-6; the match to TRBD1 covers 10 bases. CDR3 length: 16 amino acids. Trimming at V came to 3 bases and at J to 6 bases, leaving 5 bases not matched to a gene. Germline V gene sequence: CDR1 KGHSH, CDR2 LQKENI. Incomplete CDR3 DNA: TGTGCCAGCTCACCGGGACAGGGGAAGACTAATTCACCC. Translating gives CASSPGQGKTNSP. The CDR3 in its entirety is CASSPGQGKTNSPLHF.

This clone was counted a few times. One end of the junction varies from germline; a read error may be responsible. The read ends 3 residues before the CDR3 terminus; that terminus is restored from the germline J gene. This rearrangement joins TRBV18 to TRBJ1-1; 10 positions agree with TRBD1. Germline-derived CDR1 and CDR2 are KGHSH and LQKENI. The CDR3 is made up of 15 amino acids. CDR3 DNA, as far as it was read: TGTGTCAGCTCAGAAGGGGGACAGGGGTACACTGAA. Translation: CVSSEGGQGYTE. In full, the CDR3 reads CVSSEGGQGYTEAFF.

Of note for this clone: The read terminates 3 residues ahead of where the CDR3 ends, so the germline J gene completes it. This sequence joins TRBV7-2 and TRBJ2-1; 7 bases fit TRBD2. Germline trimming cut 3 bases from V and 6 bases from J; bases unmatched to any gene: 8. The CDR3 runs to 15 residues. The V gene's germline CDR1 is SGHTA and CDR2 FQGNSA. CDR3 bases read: TGTGCCAGCAGCTTGAGCGGGGTGATCTCCAATGAG. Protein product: CASSLSGVISNE. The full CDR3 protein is CASSLSGVISNEQFF.

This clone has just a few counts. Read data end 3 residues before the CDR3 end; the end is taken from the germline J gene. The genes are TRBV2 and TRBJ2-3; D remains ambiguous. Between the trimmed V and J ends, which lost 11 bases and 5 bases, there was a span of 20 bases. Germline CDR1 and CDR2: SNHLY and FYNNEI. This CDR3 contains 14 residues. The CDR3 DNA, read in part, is TGTGCCCAACTGGGCCTATATTTAAGAGATACG. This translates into CAQLGLYLRDT. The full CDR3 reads CAQLGLYLRDTQYF.

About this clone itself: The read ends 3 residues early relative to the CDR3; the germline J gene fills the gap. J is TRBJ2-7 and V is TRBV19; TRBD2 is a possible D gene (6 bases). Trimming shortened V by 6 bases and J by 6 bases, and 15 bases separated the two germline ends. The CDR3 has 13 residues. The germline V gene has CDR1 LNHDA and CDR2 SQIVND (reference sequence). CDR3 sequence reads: CASRTGDLREQYF. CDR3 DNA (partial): TGTGCCAGTAGGACGGGGGATTTGCGCGAG.

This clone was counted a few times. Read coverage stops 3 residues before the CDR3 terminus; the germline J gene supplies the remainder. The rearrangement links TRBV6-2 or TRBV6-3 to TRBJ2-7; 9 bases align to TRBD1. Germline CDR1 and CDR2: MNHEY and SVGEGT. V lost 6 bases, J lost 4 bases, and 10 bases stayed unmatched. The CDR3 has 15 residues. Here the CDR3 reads CASRRDRVNRYEQYF. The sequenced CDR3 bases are TGTGCCAGCAGACGGGACAGGGTCAATAGGTACGAG.

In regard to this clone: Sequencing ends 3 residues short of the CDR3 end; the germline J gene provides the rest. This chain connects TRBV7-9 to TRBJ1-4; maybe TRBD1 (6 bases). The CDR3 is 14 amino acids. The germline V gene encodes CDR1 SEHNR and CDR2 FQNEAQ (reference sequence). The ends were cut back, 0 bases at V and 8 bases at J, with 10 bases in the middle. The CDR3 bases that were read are TGTGCCAGCAGCTTAGCCCAGGGGTGGGAAAAA. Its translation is CASSLAQGWEK. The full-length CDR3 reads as CASSLAQGWEKLFF.

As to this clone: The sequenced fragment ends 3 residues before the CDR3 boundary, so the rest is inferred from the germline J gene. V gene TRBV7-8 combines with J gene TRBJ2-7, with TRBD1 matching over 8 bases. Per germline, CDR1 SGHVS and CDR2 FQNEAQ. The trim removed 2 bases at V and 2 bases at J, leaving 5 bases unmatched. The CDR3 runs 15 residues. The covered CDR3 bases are TGTGCCAGCAGCTTACCCGGACAGGGACCCTACGAG. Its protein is CASSLPGQGPYE. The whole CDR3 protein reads CASSLPGQGPYEQYF.

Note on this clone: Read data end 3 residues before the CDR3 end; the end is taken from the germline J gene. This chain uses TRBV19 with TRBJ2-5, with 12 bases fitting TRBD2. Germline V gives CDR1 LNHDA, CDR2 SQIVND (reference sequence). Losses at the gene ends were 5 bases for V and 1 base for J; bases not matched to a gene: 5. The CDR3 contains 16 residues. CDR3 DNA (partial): TGTGCCAGTAGTGCCTGGGGACTAGCGGGCCAAGAGACC. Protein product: CASSAWGLAGQET. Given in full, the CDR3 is CASSAWGLAGQETQYF.

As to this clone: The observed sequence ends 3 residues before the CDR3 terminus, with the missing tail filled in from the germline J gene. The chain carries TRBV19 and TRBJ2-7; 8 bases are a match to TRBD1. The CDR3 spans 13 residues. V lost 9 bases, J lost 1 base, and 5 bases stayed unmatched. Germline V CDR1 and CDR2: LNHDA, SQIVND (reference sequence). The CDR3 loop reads CARITGGSYEQYF. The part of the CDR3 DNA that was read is TGTGCCAGGATTACAGGGGGGTCCTACGAG.

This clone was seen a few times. CDR3 DNA (partial): TGTGCCAGTAGTACCCAGACCGGACAGGGCAAATATGGC. Translated, it gives CASSTQTGQGKYG. The whole CDR3 reads CASSTQTGQGKYGYTF. The chain uses TRBV19 and TRBJ1-2, with 8 bases identical to TRBD1. The observed sequence ends 3 residues before the CDR3 terminus, with the missing tail filled in from the germline J gene. The germline gives CDR1 LNHDA, CDR2 SQIVND (reference sequence). The CDR3 extends over 16 amino acids. The junction had 12 bases not matched to a gene; V was cut back by 4 bases and J by 5 bases.

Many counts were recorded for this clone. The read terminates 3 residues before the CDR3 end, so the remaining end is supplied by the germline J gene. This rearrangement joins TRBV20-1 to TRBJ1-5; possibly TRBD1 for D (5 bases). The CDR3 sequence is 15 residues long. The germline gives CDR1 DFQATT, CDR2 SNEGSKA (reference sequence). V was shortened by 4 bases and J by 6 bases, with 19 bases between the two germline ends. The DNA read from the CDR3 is TGCAGTGCTACTGAACCAAGGGGTGCGGTTCAGCCC. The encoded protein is CSATEPRGAVQP. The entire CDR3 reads CSATEPRGAVQPQHF.

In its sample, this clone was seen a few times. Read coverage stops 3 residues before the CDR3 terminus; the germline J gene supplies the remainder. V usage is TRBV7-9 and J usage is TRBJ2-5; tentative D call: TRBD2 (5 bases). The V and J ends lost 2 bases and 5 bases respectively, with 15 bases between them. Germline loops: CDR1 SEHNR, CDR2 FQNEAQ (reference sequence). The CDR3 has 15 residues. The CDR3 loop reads CASSLIFAGRETQYF. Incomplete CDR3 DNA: TGTGCCAGCAGCTTAATTTTTGCGGGTAGGGAGACC.

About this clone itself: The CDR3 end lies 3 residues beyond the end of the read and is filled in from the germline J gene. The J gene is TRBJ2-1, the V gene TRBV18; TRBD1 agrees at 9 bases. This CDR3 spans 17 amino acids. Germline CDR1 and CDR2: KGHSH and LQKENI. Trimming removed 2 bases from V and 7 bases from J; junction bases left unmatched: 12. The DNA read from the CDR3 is TGTGCCAGCTCACCATATTGGGGGGACAGGGAACTAAATGAG. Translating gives CASSPYWGDRELNE. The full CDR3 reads CASSPYWGDRELNEQFF.

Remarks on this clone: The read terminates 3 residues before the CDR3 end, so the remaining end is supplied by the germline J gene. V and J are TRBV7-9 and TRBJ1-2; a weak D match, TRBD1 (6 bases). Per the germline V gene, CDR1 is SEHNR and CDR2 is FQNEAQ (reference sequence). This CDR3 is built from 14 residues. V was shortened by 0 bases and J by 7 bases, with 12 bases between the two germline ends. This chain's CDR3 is CASSLATGFPGYTF. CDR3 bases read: TGTGCCAGCAGCTTAGCTACAGGGTTCCCTGGC.

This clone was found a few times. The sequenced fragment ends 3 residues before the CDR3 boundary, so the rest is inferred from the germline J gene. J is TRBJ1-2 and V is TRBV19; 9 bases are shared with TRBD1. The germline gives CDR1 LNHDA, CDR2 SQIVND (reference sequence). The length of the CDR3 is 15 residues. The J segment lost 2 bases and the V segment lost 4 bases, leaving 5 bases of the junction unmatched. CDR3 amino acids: CASSKQGAMNYGYTF. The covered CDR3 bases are TGTGCCAGTAGTAAACAGGGGGCGATGAACTATGGC.

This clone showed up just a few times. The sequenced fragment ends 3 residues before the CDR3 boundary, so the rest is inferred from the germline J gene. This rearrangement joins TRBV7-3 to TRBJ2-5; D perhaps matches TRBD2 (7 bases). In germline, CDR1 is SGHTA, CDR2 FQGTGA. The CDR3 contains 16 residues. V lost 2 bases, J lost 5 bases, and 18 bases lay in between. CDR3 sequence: CASSLPRGGRGETQYF. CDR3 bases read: TGTGCCAGCAGCTTACCCCGAGGTGGGAGGGGGGAGACC.

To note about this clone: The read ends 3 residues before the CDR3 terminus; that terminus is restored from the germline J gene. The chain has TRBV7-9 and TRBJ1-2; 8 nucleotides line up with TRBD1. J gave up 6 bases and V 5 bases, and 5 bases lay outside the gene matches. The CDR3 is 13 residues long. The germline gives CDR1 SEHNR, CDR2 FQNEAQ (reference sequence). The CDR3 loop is CASSPTGVDGYTF. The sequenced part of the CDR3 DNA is TGTGCCAGCAGCCCGACAGGGGTCGATGGC.

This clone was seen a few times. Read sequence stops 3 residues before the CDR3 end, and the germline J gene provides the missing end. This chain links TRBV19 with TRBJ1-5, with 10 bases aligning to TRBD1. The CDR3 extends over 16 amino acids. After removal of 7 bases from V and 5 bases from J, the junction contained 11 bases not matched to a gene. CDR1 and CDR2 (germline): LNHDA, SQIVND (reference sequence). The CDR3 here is CASTKSGQGTYQPQHF. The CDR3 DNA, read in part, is TGTGCCAGTACGAAATCGGGACAGGGGACATATCAGCCC.